This T cell receptor beta chain was sequenced in a study of neurological immune-mediated disorders. This clonotype was seen ten or more times. Per the germline V gene, CDR1 is SGHVS and CDR2 is FQNEAQ. This CDR3 spans 16 amino acids. The V segment lost 0 bases and the J segment 6 bases; nucleotides outside the gene matches: 8. TCRdb passed the 5' RACE reads through MiXCR, listing each CDR3 protein once. The sample records tens of thousands of distinct CDR3 sequences, 15% to 20% being singletons. This TCR was sampled from a woman in her 40s in good health. This chain connects TRBV7-8 to TRBJ1-5; 7 bases map to TRBD1. Sequences were obtained from PBMCs. The CDR3 region is CASSLAGAGGSQPQHF. CDR3 DNA sequence: TGTGCCAGCAGCTTAGCCGGGGCAGGGGGAAGTCAGCCCCAGCATTTT. The complete variable domain, with remaining parts taken from reference TRBV7-8 and TRBJ1-5, reads GAGVSQSPRYKVAKRGQDVALRCDPISGHVSLFWYQQALGQGPEFLTYFQNEAQLDKSGLPSDRFFAERPEGSVSTLKIQRTQQEDSAVYLCASSLAGAGGSQPQHFGDGTRLSIL.